Shown below are 28 T cell receptor beta chains from a single sample sequenced in a study of blood T cell repertoires in COVID-19. Produced via immunoSEQ multiplex PCR; TCRdb's table is partial and in-frame only. The table lists approximately 100,000 clones, approximately 81% of them singletons. The sequenced material came from peripheral blood. The origin of the receptors is a human donor in a cohort sampled during active COVID-19.

This clone was observed a few times. The chain is built from TRBV5-1 and TRBJ2-7; D might be TRBD2 (5 bases). V lost 4 bases, J lost 3 bases, and 14 bases lay in between. Germline CDR1 reads SGHRS; CDR2 reads YFSETQ. The CDR3 loop spans 14 amino acids. DNA of the CDR3: TGCGCCAGCAGCCGGACGTTAGGGAGCTACGAGCAGTACTTC. Translating it yields CASSRTLGSYEQYF.

V gene TRBV5-1 combines with J gene TRBJ2-6; 7 bases map to TRBD1. The germline V gene encodes CDR1 SGHRS and CDR2 YFSETQ. The J segment lost 0 bases and the V segment lost 4 bases, leaving 1 base of the junction unmatched. This CDR3 is 15 amino acids long. The CDR3 nucleotides read TGCGCCAGCAGCCCAGGGGGCTCTGGGGCCAACGTCCTGACTTTC. This codes for CASSPGGSGANVLTF.

This clone was counted between two and nine times. The genes are TRBV7-2 and TRBJ2-3; a possible D gene is TRBD2 (6 bases). Trimming removed 1 base from V and 5 bases from J, with 19 bases in between. CDR1 is SGHTA and CDR2 is FQGNSA in the germline V gene. This CDR3 has 17 residues. CDR3 DNA: TGTGCCAGCAGCTTAGTCCCTACTGGGCGGGGTGTAGATACGCAGTATTTT. It codes for CASSLVPTGRGVDTQYF.

V gene TRBV4-3 combines with J gene TRBJ2-1, with 7 bases that match TRBD1. The germline gives CDR1 LGHNA, CDR2 YSLEER. CDR3 length: 15 amino acids. Trimming cost V 0 bases and J 5 bases; bases outside gene matches: 4. This CDR3 reads CASSQDLGGDNEQFF. For the CDR3, the DNA is TGCGCCAGCAGCCAAGATCTAGGGGGCGACAATGAGCAGTTCTTC.

This sequence joins TRBV5-1 and TRBJ2-1; the match to TRBD2 covers 8 bases. Germline-derived CDR1 and CDR2 are SGHRS and YFSETQ. J lost 7 bases, V lost 4 bases, and 10 bases had no gene match. The CDR3 has 15 amino acids. The CDR3 region is CASSPTGTRSNEQFF. In DNA form, the CDR3 reads TGCGCCAGCAGCCCAACCGGGACTAGATCGAATGAGCAGTTCTTC.

The J gene is TRBJ1-2, the V gene TRBV28, with 8 positions matching TRBD1. The CDR3 sequence is 15 residues long. J gave up 5 bases and V 5 bases, and 10 bases lay outside the gene matches. The germline gives CDR1 MDHEN, CDR2 SYDVKM. DNA of the CDR3: TGTGCCAGCAGTCGCCCCGGACAGGGAGCATATGGCTACACCTTC. It codes for CASSRPGQGAYGYTF.

CDR3 in DNA: TGTGCCAGCAGTGCTACAGGTAATAGCAATCAGCCCCAGCATTTT. It specifies CASSATGNSNQPQHF. The V gene is TRBV2, the J gene TRBJ1-5, with a possible D match to TRBD1 (5 bases). V shed 4 bases and J shed 0 bases, with 10 bases lying between them. The germline CDR1 and CDR2 sequences are SNHLY and FYNNEI. The CDR3 sequence is 15 residues long.

CDR3 sequence reads: CAWSGGSGANVLTF. The CDR3 DNA reads as TGTGCCTGGAGCGGGGGCTCTGGGGCCAACGTCCTGACTTTC. The V and J genes are TRBV30 and TRBJ2-6; possible D gene TRBD2, 6 bases. Germline CDR1 GTSNPN, CDR2 SVGIG (reference sequence). There are 14 residues in the CDR3. The V end was cut by 3 bases, the J end by 0 bases, with 6 bases between. Based on the CDR3 plus reference TRBV30 and TRBJ2-6, the full variable domain is SQTIHQWPATLVQPVGSPLSLECTVEGTSNPNLYWYRQAAGRGLQLLFYSVGIGQISSEVPQNLSASRPQDRQFILSSKKLLLSDSGFYLCAWSGGSGANVLTFGAGSRLTVL.

This rearrangement joins TRBV7-9 to TRBJ2-7; tentative D call: TRBD1 (6 bases). Germline V gene sequence: CDR1 SEHNR, CDR2 FQNEAQ (reference sequence). V lost 4 bases to trimming and J lost 2 bases, with 9 bases between them. The CDR3 spans 13 residues. The CDR3 DNA sequence: TGTGCCAGCAGCTCCAGGGGCACCTACGAGCAGTACTTC. Amino acid sequence: CASSSRGTYEQYF.

The chain joins TRBV5-6 to TRBJ2-5; 11 nucleotides line up with TRBD2. V lost 4 bases, J lost 7 bases, and 12 bases stayed unmatched. The CDR3 loop spans 16 amino acids. Per germline, CDR1 SGHDT and CDR2 YYEEEE. The CDR3 DNA follows: TGTGCCAGCAGCCTGGTAGCGGGGGGGCGCCTGTGGACCCAGTACTTC. Protein product: CASSLVAGGRLWTQYF.

This sequence joins TRBV7-9 and TRBJ2-1; D is possibly TRBD1 (6 bases). Looked up from germline, CDR1 is SEHNR and CDR2 is FQNEAQ (reference sequence). Trimming took 3 bases from V and 2 from J, leaving 14 bases between them. The CDR3 is 16 residues long. The CDR3, as DNA: TGTGCCAGCAGCTTCCGGGACACCGATCCCTACAATGAGCAGTTCTTC. The encoded protein is CASSFRDTDPYNEQFF.

V gene TRBV7-8 combines with J gene TRBJ1-4, with a possible D match to TRBD1 (6 bases). This CDR3 region has 18 residues. Germline V gene lookup returns CDR1 SGHVS and CDR2 FQNEAQ. V lost 5 bases, J lost 4 bases, and 23 bases lay in between. CDR3 loop: CASSPNREGIVGNEKLFF. In DNA form, the CDR3 reads TGTGCCAGCAGCCCCAACAGGGAAGGGATAGTGGGTAATGAAAAACTGTTTTTT.

This chain connects TRBV28 to TRBJ2-7, with D possibly matching TRBD2 (5 bases). The CDR3 extends over 14 amino acids. The germline gives CDR1 MDHEN, CDR2 SYDVKM. The germline V and J ends were trimmed by 3 bases and 7 bases, with 16 bases remaining between them. For the CDR3, the DNA is TGTGCCAGCAGTTTTGAGTGGAGGTTGTGGGAGCAGTACTTC. Amino acids: CASSFEWRLWEQYF.

The chain joins TRBV27 to TRBJ2-2; 8 bases agree with TRBD1. V was pared by 5 bases and J by 4 bases, with 9 bases of the junction left unmatched. This CDR3 region has 16 residues. Per the germline V gene, CDR1 is MNHEY and CDR2 is SMNVEV (reference sequence). The CDR3 protein is CASSLRDRSGTGELFF. The CDR3 bases are TGTGCCAGCAGTCTGAGGGACAGGTCGGGCACCGGGGAGCTGTTTTTT.

The genes are TRBV7-8 and TRBJ2-1; TRBD2 aligns across 7 bases. This CDR3 has 18 residues. V trimming: 0 bases; J trimming: 6 bases; junction bases outside the gene matches: 14. Germline V lookup: CDR1 SGHVS, CDR2 FQNEAQ. CDR3 sequence: CASSLAGLTAGKGNEQFF. Written as DNA, the CDR3 is TGTGCCAGCAGCTTAGCGGGGTTGACAGCGGGAAAAGGCAATGAGCAGTTCTTC. The full variable domain, completed using reference TRBV7-8 and TRBJ2-1, is GAGVSQSPRYKVAKRGQDVALRCDPISGHVSLFWYQQALGQGPEFLTYFQNEAQLDKSGLPSDRFFAERPEGSVSTLKIQRTQQEDSAVYLCASSLAGLTAGKGNEQFFGPGTRLTVL.

This chain links TRBV4-3 with TRBJ2-2; TRBD2 matches at 9 bases. The V gene end was trimmed by 5 bases and the J gene end by 3 bases; junction bases not matched to a gene: 4. The CDR3 covers 15 residues. Looked up from germline, CDR1 is LGHNA and CDR2 is YSLEER. The CDR3 loop reads CASSSAGGYTGELFF. The CDR3 DNA reads as TGCGCCAGCAGCTCAGCGGGGGGCTACACCGGGGAGCTGTTTTTT.

The rearrangement links TRBV11-2 to TRBJ2-5; D remains ambiguous. CDR1 SGHAT and CDR2 FQNNGV come from the germline V gene. V was shortened by 1 base and J by 7 bases, with 7 bases between the two germline ends. CDR3 size: 12 residues. CDR3 sequence: CASSLAYGTQYF. The CDR3 nucleotides read TGTGCCAGCAGCTTAGCCTATGGGACCCAGTACTTC.

The V gene is TRBV6-5, the J gene TRBJ2-3, with 8 bases lining up with TRBD1. Germline values: CDR1 MNHEY, CDR2 SVGAGI. V gave up 6 bases and J gave up 7 bases; unmatched junction bases: 12. The CDR3 is 15 amino acids. The CDR3 DNA sequence: TGTGCCAGCAGATCTAGGACAGGGTCATTGAATACGCAGTATTTT. Amino acids: CASRSRTGSLNTQYF.

This clone has just one count. CDR3 DNA: TGTGCCAGCAGCCAAGTATGGACAGGGGTAGATGGCTACACCTTC. Translation: CASSQVWTGVDGYTF. The rearrangement uses TRBV3-1 (or the pseudogene TRBV3-2) and TRBJ1-2; 9 bases agree with TRBD1. The CDR3 has 15 amino acids. CDR1 is LGHDT, CDR2 YNNKEL, per germline (reference sequence). Trimming cost V 1 base and J 6 bases; bases outside gene matches: 6.

The chain joins TRBV6-6 to TRBJ2-1, with TRBD2 matching 11 bases. J was trimmed by 9 bases and V by 7 bases; bases with no gene match: 8. The V gene's germline CDR1 is MNHNY and CDR2 SVGAGI (reference sequence). This CDR3 comprises 14 residues. DNA for the CDR3: TGTGCCAGCAAGACTTCTAGCGGGGGGACTGAGCAGTTCTTC. Its protein is CASKTSSGGTEQFF.

The rearrangement links TRBV5-5 to TRBJ2-7; tentatively, D is TRBD1 (6 bases). The length of the CDR3 is 16 residues. Germline V lookup: CDR1 SGHKS, CDR2 YYEKEE (reference sequence). Trimming took 1 base from V and 2 from J, leaving 16 bases between them. CDR3 bases: TGTGCCAGCAGCTTGTTCCGGGACACCAACCCCTACGAGCAGTACTTC. Its translation is CASSLFRDTNPYEQYF.

The chain uses TRBV4-3 and TRBJ1-1; D is possibly TRBD1 (5 bases). Trimming removed 4 bases from V and 0 bases from J, with 12 bases in between. From germline, CDR1 is LGHNA and CDR2 YSLEER. The CDR3 runs 15 residues. The CDR3 here is CASSPSRQMNTEAFF. Here the CDR3 DNA reads TGCGCCAGCAGCCCCTCGAGACAGATGAACACTGAAGCTTTCTTT.

In regard to this clone: The sample contains more than one DNA sequence encoding this CDR3. J is TRBJ1-2 and V is TRBV6-5, with D unclear. CDR3 size: 13 residues. The V end was cut by 7 bases, the J end by 8 bases, with 17 bases between. Germline V gives CDR1 MNHEY, CDR2 SVGAGI. This chain's CDR3 is CASIAQQALGYTF. In nucleotides, the CDR3 is TGTGCCAGCATAGCGCAACAAGCCCTAGGCTACACCTTC.

This clone showed up just once. The chain carries TRBV6-1 and TRBJ1-4, with a possible D match to TRBD1 (6 bases). CDR1 is MNHNS and CDR2 is SASEGT in the germline V gene. Trimming shortened V by 1 base and J by 11 bases, and 17 bases separated the two germline ends. The CDR3 is made up of 15 amino acids. The CDR3 sequence: CASSEGGQSYSKLFF. The CDR3 DNA follows: TGTGCCAGCAGTGAAGGAGGACAGAGCTACTCCAAACTGTTTTTT.

This clone was detected only once. The genes are TRBV7-2 and TRBJ2-6, with D uncertain. This CDR3 spans 17 amino acids. Germline V gene data show CDR1 as SGHTA and CDR2 as FQGNSA. V was pared by 1 base and J by 0 bases, with 10 bases between. The CDR3 reads CASSLVARGSGANVLTF. The CDR3 nucleotides read TGTGCCAGCAGCTTAGTGGCTCGAGGCTCTGGGGCCAACGTCCTGACTTTC.

The chain employs TRBV18 and TRBJ1-5; no reliable D call. V was pared by 1 base and J by 5 bases, with 15 bases between. This CDR3 contains 16 residues. The V gene's germline CDR1 is KGHSH and CDR2 LQKENI. The CDR3 is CASSPLGEPADQPQHF. CDR3 DNA: TGTGCCAGCTCACCACTAGGCGAACCCGCGGATCAGCCCCAGCATTTT. The variable domain in full, completed from reference TRBV18 and TRBJ1-5, reads NAGVMQNPRHLVRRRGQEARLRCSPMKGHSHVYWYRQLPEEGLKFMVYLQKENIIDESGMPKERFSAEFPKEGPSILRIQQVVRGDSAAYFCASSPLGEPADQPQHFGDGTRLSIL.

The genes are TRBV29-1 and TRBJ2-1; the match to TRBD1 covers 8 bases. The germline V gene encodes CDR1 SQVTM and CDR2 ANQGSEA. The V gene end was trimmed by 6 bases and the J gene end by 8 bases; junction bases not matched to a gene: 15. The CDR3 is made up of 15 amino acids. The CDR3 sequence is CSVPPDRVTDDEQFF. In nucleotides, the CDR3 is TGCAGCGTCCCGCCGGACAGGGTAACGGATGATGAGCAGTTCTTC.

The V and J genes are TRBV7-9 and TRBJ2-7; tentatively, D is TRBD1 (6 bases). Germline loops: CDR1 SEHNR, CDR2 FQNEAQ (reference sequence). The CDR3 has 12 residues. Trimming removed 8 bases at V and 2 bases at J, with 10 bases between. The CDR3 coding sequence is TGTGCCAGCGGGGGACAAACCTACGAGCAGTACTTC. It yields the protein CASGGQTYEQYF.